This TCR beta chain was sequenced in a study of human T cells and chemical hapten exposure. TCRdb reanalysed the RACE reads using MiXCR and keeps one entry per CDR3 protein. The sample includes 150,000 to 200,000 distinct CDR3 sequences, under 25% seen only once; the top ten take under 7%. Time point here: patch test 1, 2 weeks after DPC sensitization. Treatment: therapeutic diphenylcyclopropenone sensitization with weekly scalp DPC. This CDR3 comprises 14 residues. Germline-derived CDR1 and CDR2 are WSHSY and SAAADI. Trimming took 6 bases from V and 8 from J; bases not matched to a gene: 3. The source of this sequence is a woman aged 45 to 65 with alopecia areata. Some clones in this sample may be carry-over from other donors' samples. This rearrangement joins TRBV10-2 to TRBJ2-1; TRBD2 aligns across 14 bases. The sample was whole blood, taken in connection with sensitization to the hapten diphenylcyclopropenone (DPC). This CDR3 reads CASRGLAGAYEQFF. The DNA of the CDR3 is TGCGCCAGCAGGGGACTAGCGGGAGCTTATGAGCAGTTCTTC.